The following is a TCR beta chain sequence with its context. Its antigen remains unidentified. Both 60 Vbeta primers and 13 Jbeta primers went into the PCR. Using immunoSEQ multiplex PCR, the repertoire was profiled, and TCRdb retains in-frame clones only, with some absent. The sample records approximately 200,000 clones, 60% to 85% being singletons. The sample originates from a study of cytomegalovirus exposure and HLA in healthy donors. Overall study context: From about 170 million T cells, an earlier analysis saw approximately 110 million unique TCR beta sequences. Study-wide points: It was 150 to 200 TCR beta chains that were listed as cytomegalovirus-associated.

The CDR3 is 16 amino acids. V is TRBV21-1 and J is TRBJ2-1; the table calls TRBD2, which could not be checked here. TRBV21-1 is marked as a pseudogene. This clonotype was sampled from a man aged 35 to 55 in good health and CMV-seronegative. Sequencing was performed on PBMCs. The CDR3, as DNA: TGTGCCAGCTGCCCCGGAGGAGAACCCGTTTACAATGAGCAGTTCTTC. Amino acids: CASCPGGEPVYNEQFF.